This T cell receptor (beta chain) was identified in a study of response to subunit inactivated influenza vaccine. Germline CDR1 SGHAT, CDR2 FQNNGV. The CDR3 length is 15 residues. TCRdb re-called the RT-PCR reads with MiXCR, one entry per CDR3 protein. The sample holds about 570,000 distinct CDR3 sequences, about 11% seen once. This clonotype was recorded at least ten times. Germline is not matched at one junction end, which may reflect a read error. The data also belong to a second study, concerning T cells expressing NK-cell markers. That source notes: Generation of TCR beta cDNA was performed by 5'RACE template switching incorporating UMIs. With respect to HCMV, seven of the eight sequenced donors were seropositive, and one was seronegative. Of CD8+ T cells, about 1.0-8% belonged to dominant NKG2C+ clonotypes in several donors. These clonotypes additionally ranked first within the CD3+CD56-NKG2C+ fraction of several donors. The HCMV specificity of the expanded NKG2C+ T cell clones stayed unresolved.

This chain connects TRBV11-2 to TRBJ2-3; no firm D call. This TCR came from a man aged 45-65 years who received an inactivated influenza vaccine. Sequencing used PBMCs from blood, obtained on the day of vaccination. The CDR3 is CASSLGLGSTDTQYF. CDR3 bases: TGTGCCAGCAGTTTAGGTTTAGGGAGCACAGATACGCAGTATTTT. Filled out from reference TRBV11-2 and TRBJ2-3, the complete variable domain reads EAGVAQSPRYKIIEKRQSVAFWCNPISGHATLYWYQQILGQGPKLLIQFQNNGVVDDSQLPKDRFSAERLKGVDSTLKIQPAKLEDSAVYLCASSLGLGSTDTQYFGPGTRLTVL.